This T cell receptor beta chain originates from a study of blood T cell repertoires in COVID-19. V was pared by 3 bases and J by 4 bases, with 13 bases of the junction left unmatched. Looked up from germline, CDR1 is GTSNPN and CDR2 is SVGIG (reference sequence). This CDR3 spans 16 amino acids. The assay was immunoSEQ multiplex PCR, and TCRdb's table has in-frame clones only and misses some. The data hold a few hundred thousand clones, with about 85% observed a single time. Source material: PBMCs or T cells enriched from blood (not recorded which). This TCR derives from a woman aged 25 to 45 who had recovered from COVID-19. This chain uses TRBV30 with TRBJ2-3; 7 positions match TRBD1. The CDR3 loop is CAWRIPGQQFSDTQYF. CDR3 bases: TGTGCCTGGAGGATACCGGGACAGCAATTTTCAGATACGCAGTATTTT.